This TCR beta chain was obtained from a study of blood T cell repertoires in COVID-19. Study at large: Acute and convalescent COVID-19 specimens originated in the United States, Italy and Spain. PBMCs, B-cell-depleted T cells, or T cells were the source of the cDNA or gDNA that made up the material.

J was trimmed by 6 bases and V by 5 bases; bases with no gene match: 6. The CDR3 loop spans 14 amino acids. Germline CDR1 reads SEHNR; CDR2 reads FQNEAQ (reference sequence). Original data processing: Estimation of nucleated cell counts was performed using reference gene primer amplification. Measured with immunoSEQ multiplex PCR; TCRdb has only the in-frame clones, and not every one. That table supplies the V and J calls and clone size; D and trimming were determined from the DNA. Of 100,000 to 150,000 clones listed, around four fifths are singletons. Sequenced input: peripheral blood. The sequence came from a man aged 55-75 years with acute or convalescent COVID-19. The gene calls are TRBV7-9 and TRBJ2-7, with TRBD1 identical over 11 bases. The DNA for the CDR3 is TGTGCCAGCAGCCCGGGACAGGGGGTGGGCGAGCAGTACTTC. Translation gives CASSPGQGVGEQYF.